These 3 T cell receptor beta chains came from one sample sequenced in a study of shared clonotypes between healthy human individuals. Clones were read by immunoSEQ multiplex PCR, and TCRdb kept only the in-frame ones, dropping some. The sample lists over a million clones, roughly 74% seen once, with approximately 0.52% in the top ten. Source material: memory CD4+ T cells from PBMCs. Subset: CD45RA-negative fraction. The receptors originated from a man between 18 and 35 years old in good health. Some clones in this sample may be carry-over from other donors' samples.

The V gene is TRBV28, the J gene TRBJ1-5; D not certain. The CDR3 contains 13 residues. V was shortened by 4 bases and J by 7 bases, with 11 bases between the two germline ends. Germline lookup yields CDR1 MDHEN and CDR2 SYDVKM. The CDR3 spells CASSSGFWQPQHF. CDR3 in DNA: TGTGCCAGCAGTTCGGGATTCTGGCAGCCCCAGCATTTT.

In its sample, this clone was seen once. The J gene is TRBJ2-1, the V gene TRBV5-1, with 12 bases that match TRBD2. This CDR3 spans 14 amino acids. CDR1 and CDR2 (germline): SGHRS, YFSETQ. V trimming: 5 bases; J trimming: 8 bases; junction bases outside the gene matches: 5. The CDR3 nucleotides read TGCGCCAGCAGGTACCTAGCGGGAGGGGATGAGCAGTTCTTC. Residues: CASRYLAGGDEQFF.

This clone was seen only once. The chain joins TRBV9 to TRBJ2-1; TRBD1 aligns across 8 bases. The CDR3 is 21 amino acids. Germline assignment: CDR1 SGDLS and CDR2 YYNGEE. V shed 0 bases, J shed 4 bases, and the junction held 21 bases outside the gene matches. CDR3 region: CASSVVPTGATTIPAYNEQFF. For the CDR3, the DNA is TGTGCCAGCAGCGTAGTCCCGACAGGGGCCACAACTATTCCTGCTTACAATGAGCAGTTCTTC.